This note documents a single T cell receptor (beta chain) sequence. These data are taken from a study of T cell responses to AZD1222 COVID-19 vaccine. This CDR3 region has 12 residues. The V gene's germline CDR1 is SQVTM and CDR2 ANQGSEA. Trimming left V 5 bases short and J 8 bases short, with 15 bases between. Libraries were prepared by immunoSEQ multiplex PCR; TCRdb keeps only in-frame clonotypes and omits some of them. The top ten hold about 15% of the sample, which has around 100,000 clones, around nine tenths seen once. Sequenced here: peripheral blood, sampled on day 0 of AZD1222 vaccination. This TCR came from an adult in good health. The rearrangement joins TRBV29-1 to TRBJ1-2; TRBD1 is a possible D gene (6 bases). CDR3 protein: CSVSRQAGGYTF. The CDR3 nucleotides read TGCAGCGTTAGTCGACAGGCGGGAGGCTACACCTTC.